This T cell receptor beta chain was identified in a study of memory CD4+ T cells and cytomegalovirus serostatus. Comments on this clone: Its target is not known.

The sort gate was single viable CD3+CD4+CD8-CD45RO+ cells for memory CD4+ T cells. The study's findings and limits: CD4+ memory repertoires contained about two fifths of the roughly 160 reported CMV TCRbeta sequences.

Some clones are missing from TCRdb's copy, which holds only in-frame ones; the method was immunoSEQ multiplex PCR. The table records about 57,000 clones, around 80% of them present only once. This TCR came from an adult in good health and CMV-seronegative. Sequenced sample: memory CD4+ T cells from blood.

The CDR3 DNA reads TGTGCCAGCAGCATCCACAGGGCAGAAGCTTTCTTT. Translated, it gives CASSIHRAEAFF. The chain couples TRBV6-1 to TRBJ1-1; D is perhaps TRBD1 (6 bases). The CDR3 has 12 residues. Germline CDR1 MNHNS, CDR2 SASEGT. V was clipped by 6 bases and J by 8 bases, with 13 bases between them.